The rows below give T cell receptor beta chains drawn from one sample of a study of blood T cell repertoires in COVID-19. The repertoire was sequenced with immunoSEQ multiplex PCR; TCRdb's copy has only in-frame clones and lacks some. The sample lists about 35,000 clones, 83% occurring once. The sequencing input was peripheral blood. The origin of the receptors is a man aged 45-60 years with acute or convalescent COVID-19. Each CDR3 is given with its conserved first and last residue. Each record gives: clone size, V gene, D gene, J gene, CDR3 DNA, CDR3 protein. The D gene is left open where the match is weak. Clone sizes are given selectively: once, few, many, or a class where the clone is expanded.

.	TRBV9	.	TRBJ1-2	TGTGCCAGCAGCGTAGGGTCAGAGGCTCACTATGGCTACACCTTC	CASSVGSEAHYGYTF
.	TRBV7-9	TRBD1	TRBJ1-2	TGTGCCAGCAGCTTAGTGATGGCAGGGGGGTTCTATGGCTACACCTTC	CASSLVMAGGFYGYTF
.	TRBV28	TRBD1	TRBJ2-7	TGTGCCAGCAGTTTTGGGGCTGGGCAGGGGGCCTCCTACGAGCAGTACTTC	CASSFGAGQGASYEQYF
once	TRBV19	.	TRBJ2-2	TGTGCCAGTAGCAGGCGGAAGGGGGACACCGGGGAGCTGTTTTTT	CASSRRKGDTGELFF
once	TRBV7-2	.	TRBJ1-2	TGTGCCAGCAGCTTAGGTATCCCCTCCTACTATGGCTACACCTTC	CASSLGIPSYYGYTF
few	TRBV11-2	.	TRBJ1-4	TGTGCCAGCAGCCCGGATTCAGGTTCCAATGAAGCACTGTTTTTT	CASSPDSGSNEALFF
.	TRBV6-5	.	TRBJ1-1	TGTGCCAGCAGCATTACAGGCGGCGATGAAGCTTTCTTT	CASSITGGDEAFF
.	TRBV9	TRBD1	TRBJ1-3	TGTGCCAGCAGCGACCCCGACAGGGGTGGAAACACCATATATTTT	CASSDPDRGGNTIYF
.	TRBV4-1	TRBD2	TRBJ2-1	TGCGCCAGCAGCCTTCGGACTAGCGGGGGGGCCGTTTATAATGAGCAGTTCTTC	CASSLRTSGGAVYNEQFF
.	TRBV13	.	TRBJ2-3	TGTGCCAGCAGCTTTTTGCGGGGATTAAACACAGATACGCAGTATTTT	CASSFLRGLNTDTQYF
.	TRBV5-1	TRBD1	TRBJ1-6	TGCGCCAGCAGCTTGGCCGGACAGGGTAGGTCACCCCTCCACTTT	CASSLAGQGRSPLHF
.	TRBV12-3/TRBV12-4	.	TRBJ2-3	TGTGCCAGCAAGGGCGGGACCACAGATACGCAGTATTTT	CASKGGTTDTQYF
few	TRBV4-2	TRBD2	TRBJ2-3	TGTGCCAGCAGCCAAGACTTGCTAGCGGGGGGCTTTGGCACAGATACGCAGTATTTT	CASSQDLLAGGFGTDTQYF
.	TRBV5-4	TRBD2	TRBJ2-3	TGTGCCAGCAGCACCGTGGGTAGCGGGATCACAGATACGCAGTATTTT	CASSTVGSGITDTQYF
.	TRBV9	.	TRBJ1-5	TGTGCCAGCAGCTCGGGAGGGGGGCTCAATCAGCCCCAGCATTTT	CASSSGGGLNQPQHF
.	TRBV30	.	TRBJ1-2	TGTGCCTGGAGTCCTCGAGGGTATGGCTACACCTTC	CAWSPRGYGYTF
.	TRBV2	TRBD2	TRBJ2-2	TGTGCCAGCAGTGACCCAGGAAGCGGGGCGAACACCGGGGAGCTGTTTTTT	CASSDPGSGANTGELFF
.	TRBV21-1	.	TRBJ2-7	TGTGCCAGCAGCAAAGTAGGGGGGACAGGGGGCTGCGAGCAGTACTTC	CASSKVGGTGGCEQYF
.	TRBV6-7	.	TRBJ1-1	TGTGCCAGCAGTTCCTCAGGGACTTCCGAAGCTTTCTTT	CASSSSGTSEAFF
.	TRBV6-4	TRBD2	TRBJ2-3	TGTGCCAGCAGTGACTCTAGCGGGGGGTCCACAGATACGCAGTATTTT	CASSDSSGGSTDTQYF
.	TRBV6-5	TRBD1	TRBJ1-2	TGTGCCAGCCCCACGAGGACAGGGGGCCTGAATGGCTACACCTTC	CASPTRTGGLNGYTF
once	TRBV13	.	TRBJ2-7	TGTGCCAGCAGCTTAGTAGGCAGGGCCTCCTACGAGCAGTACTTC	CASSLVGRASYEQYF
.	TRBV3-1/TRBV3-2	.	TRBJ2-7	TGTGCCAGCAGCCAAGCCCATTCCGGGAGTTACGAGCAGTACTTC	CASSQAHSGSYEQYF
few	TRBV7-3	.	TRBJ2-2	TGTGCCAGCAGCTTTCAGGGGACCGGGGAGCTGTTTTTT	CASSFQGTGELFF
.	TRBV4-1	TRBD1	TRBJ1-1	TGCGCCAGCAGCCTCCCGGGACAGGACGTTGATTTCTTT	CASSLPGQDVDFF
.	TRBV20-1	TRBD1	TRBJ2-7	TGCAGTAACAGGGGGGTCTACGAGCAGTACTTC	CSNRGVYEQYF
.	TRBV5-6	TRBD2	TRBJ2-5	TGTGCCAGCACCATAGCGGGAGGGTCCCAAGAGACCCAGTACTTC	CASTIAGGSQETQYF
.	TRBV14	.	TRBJ1-3	TGTGCCAGCAGCCAGGAGACAGCCGCCGGCACCATATATTTT	CASSQETAAGTIYF
.	TRBV2	TRBD1	TRBJ1-3	TGTGCCAGCAGCCCCGGACAGGTCGGAAACACCATATATTTT	CASSPGQVGNTIYF
.	TRBV3-1/TRBV3-2	TRBD2	TRBJ2-1	TGTGCCAGCAGCCAACTGGAGACTAGCGGGGGTTACAATGAGCAGTTCTTC	CASSQLETSGGYNEQFF
few	TRBV6-1	.	TRBJ1-2	TGTGCCAGCAGTGATACCGGGGCTAACTATGGCTACACCTTC	CASSDTGANYGYTF
.	TRBV7-3	TRBD1	TRBJ1-2	TGTGCCAGCAGCTCGACCGGGACAGGGAGACAAACCTTC	CASSSTGTGRQTF
.	TRBV5-1	TRBD2	TRBJ2-1	TGCGCCAGCAGCTTGGCGGGACTAGCGGGAGGACTTGAGCAGTTCTTC	CASSLAGLAGGLEQFF
once	TRBV5-6	.	TRBJ1-5	TGTGCCAGCGGCACATTATATAGCAATCAGCCCCAGCATTTT	CASGTLYSNQPQHF
.	TRBV4-2	.	TRBJ1-5	TGTGCCAGCAGCCAAGTTGGCCAGCCCCAGCATTTT	CASSQVGQPQHF
.	TRBV7-9	TRBD1	TRBJ2-3	TGTGCCAGCAGCGGCCCGGGACAGGGGGCAGATACGCAGTATTTT	CASSGPGQGADTQYF
.	TRBV5-6	TRBD1	TRBJ2-7	TGTGCCAGCAGCATGGACAGGAGCTCCTACGAGCAGTACTTC	CASSMDRSSYEQYF